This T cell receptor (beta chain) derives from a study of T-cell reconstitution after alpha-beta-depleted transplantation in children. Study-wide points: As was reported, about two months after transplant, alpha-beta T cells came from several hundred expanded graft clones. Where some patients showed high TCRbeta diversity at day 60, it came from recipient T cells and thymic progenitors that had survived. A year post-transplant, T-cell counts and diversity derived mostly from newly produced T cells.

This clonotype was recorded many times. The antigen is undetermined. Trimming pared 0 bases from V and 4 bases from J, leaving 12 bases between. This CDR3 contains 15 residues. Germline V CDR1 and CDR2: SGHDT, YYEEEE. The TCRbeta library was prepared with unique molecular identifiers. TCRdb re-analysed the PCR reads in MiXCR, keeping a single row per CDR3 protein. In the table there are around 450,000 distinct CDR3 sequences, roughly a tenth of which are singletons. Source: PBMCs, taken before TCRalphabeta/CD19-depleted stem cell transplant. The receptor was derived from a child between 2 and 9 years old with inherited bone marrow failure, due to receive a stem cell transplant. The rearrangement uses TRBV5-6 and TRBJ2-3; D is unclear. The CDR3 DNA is TGTGCCAGCAGCTTGGGAGTCCGTCGGGCAGATACGCAGTATTTT. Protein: CASSLGVRRADTQYF. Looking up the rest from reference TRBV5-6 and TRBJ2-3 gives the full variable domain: DAGVTQSPTHLIKTRGQQVTLRCSPKSGHDTVSWYQQALGQGPQFIFQYYEEEERQRGNFPDRFSGHQFPNYSSELNVNALLLGDSALYLCASSLGVRRADTQYFGPGTRLTVL.